A selection of T cell receptor beta chains follows, all from one sample in a study of T cell repertoires in cytomegalovirus infection. TCRdb re-analysed the reads in MiXCR, keeping a single row per CDR3 protein. The sample carries approximately 910,000 distinct CDR3 sequences, 30% to 40% recorded once. No cognate antigen is known for these TCRs. This material consisted of cultured CD8+ T cells from PBMCs, taken from culture after CMV antigen stimulation. The origin of the receptors is a human donor in good health (CMV status not recorded). Some clones in this sample may be carry-over from other donors' samples. CDR3s include the opening cysteine and the closing phenylalanine or tryptophan.

j_call v_call cdr3_aa
TRBJ2-1 TRBV27 CASSPGTGFLYNEQFF
TRBJ2-5 TRBV6-6 CASSYQGETQYF
TRBJ2-7 TRBV6-1 CASSELAGVIVRNEQYF
TRBJ2-3 TRBV27 CVSSPHPGLAGGPGTDTQYF
TRBJ2-2 TRBV7-6 CASSLEVSGELFF
TRBJ1-1 TRBV10-3 CAIRSSKATSGTEAFF
TRBJ2-1 TRBV7-9 CASSFIEHNEQFF
TRBJ2-3 TRBV15 CATSQHSGGPDTQYF
TRBJ2-3 TRBV12-5 CASGFEAGRTDTQYF
TRBJ1-2 TRBV27 CASSSSDSYYGYTF
TRBJ2-2 TRBV6-2/TRBV6-3 CASTSPNNYTGELFF
TRBJ1-1 TRBV19 CASSTSPTGDTEAFF
TRBJ2-1 TRBV7-6 CASTYRVTTSSYNEQFF
TRBJ2-2 TRBV29-1 CSVTRTGELFF
TRBJ2-7 TRBV7-8 CASSLNGNEQYF
TRBJ1-1 TRBV29-1 CSVEAGTAEAFF